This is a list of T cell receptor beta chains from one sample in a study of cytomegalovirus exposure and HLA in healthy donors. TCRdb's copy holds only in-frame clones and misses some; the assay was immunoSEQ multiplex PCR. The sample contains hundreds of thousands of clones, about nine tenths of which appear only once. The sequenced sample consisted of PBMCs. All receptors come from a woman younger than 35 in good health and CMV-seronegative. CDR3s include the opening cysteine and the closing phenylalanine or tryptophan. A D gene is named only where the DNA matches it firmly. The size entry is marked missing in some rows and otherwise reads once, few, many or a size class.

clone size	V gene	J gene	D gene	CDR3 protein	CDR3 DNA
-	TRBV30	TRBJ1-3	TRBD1	CAFGQGVGNTIYF	TGTGCCTTTGGACAGGGCGTCGGAAACACCATATATTTT
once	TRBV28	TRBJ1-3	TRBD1	CASSLQAGTGGNTIYF	TGTGCCAGCAGTCTACAAGCCGGGACAGGAGGAAACACCATATATTTT
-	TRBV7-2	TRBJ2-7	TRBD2	CASSTGTSGRHEQYF	TGTGCCAGCAGCACCGGGACTAGCGGGAGGCACGAGCAGTACTTC
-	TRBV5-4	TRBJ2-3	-	CASSSPTGTDTQYF	TGTGCCAGCAGCTCCCCGACTGGGACAGATACGCAGTATTTT
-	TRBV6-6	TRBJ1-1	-	CASSTGSNTEAFF	TGTGCCAGCAGTACGGGAAGCAACACTGAAGCTTTCTTT
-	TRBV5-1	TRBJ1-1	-	CASTASGGWGMNTEAFF	TGCGCCAGCACCGCTTCGGGAGGGTGGGGCATGAACACTGAAGCTTTCTTT
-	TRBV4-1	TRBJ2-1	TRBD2	CASSSRGNREVYNEQFF	TGCGCCAGCAGCTCTCGAGGGAACCGGGAGGTCTACAATGAGCAGTTCTTC
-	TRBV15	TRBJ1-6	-	CATSRGVGRWSNSPLHF	TGTGCCACCAGCAGAGGGGTGGGGCGATGGAGTAATTCACCCCTCCACTTT
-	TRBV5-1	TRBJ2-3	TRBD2	CASSLLAGGADTQYF	TGCGCCAGCAGCTTACTAGCGGGGGGGGCTGATACGCAGTATTTT
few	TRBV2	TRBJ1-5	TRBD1	CASSGTGVGNQPQHF	TGTGCCAGCAGTGGGACAGGGGTGGGAAATCAGCCCCAGCATTTT
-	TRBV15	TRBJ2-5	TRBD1	CATSTRQGEGAETQYF	TGTGCCACCAGCACCCGACAGGGGGAAGGAGCAGAGACCCAGTACTTC
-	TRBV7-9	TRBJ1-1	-	CASSAVQGITEAFF	TGTGCCAGCAGCGCCGTACAGGGAATAACTGAAGCTTTCTTT
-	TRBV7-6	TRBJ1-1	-	CASSPGQGINTEAFF	TGTGCCAGCAGCCCAGGGCAGGGTATCAACACTGAAGCTTTCTTT
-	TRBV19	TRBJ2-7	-	CASRSPLGSYEQYF	TGTGCCAGTAGGTCGCCCCTAGGATCCTACGAGCAGTACTTC
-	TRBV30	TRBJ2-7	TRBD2	CAWNSGGGGYEQYF	TGTGCCTGGAACTCCGGTGGGGGGGGCTACGAGCAGTACTTC
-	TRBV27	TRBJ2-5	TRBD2	CASSSQREEGKETQYF	TGTGCCAGCAGTTCCCAGCGGGAGGAGGGGAAAGAGACCCAGTACTTC
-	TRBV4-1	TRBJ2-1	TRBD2	CASSQDRSGGVDEQFF	TGCGCCAGCAGCCAAGATCGGAGCGGGGGGGTCGATGAGCAGTTCTTC
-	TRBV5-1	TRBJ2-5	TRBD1	CASSLGAGTVKETQYF	TGCGCCAGCAGCTTGGGGGCTGGGACAGTCAAAGAGACCCAGTACTTC
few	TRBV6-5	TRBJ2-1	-	CASSYRESSYNEQFF	TGTGCCAGCAGTTACAGGGAGAGCTCCTACAATGAGCAGTTCTTC
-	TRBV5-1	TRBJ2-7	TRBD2	CASSYSGVNSYEQYF	TGCGCCAGCAGTTATAGCGGGGTGAACTCCTACGAGCAGTACTTC
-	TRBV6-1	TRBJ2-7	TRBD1	CASHAQRDRGYEQYF	TGTGCCAGCCACGCCCAACGGGACAGGGGTTACGAGCAGTACTTC
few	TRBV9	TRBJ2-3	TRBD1	CASSGLTGSTDTQYF	TGTGCCAGCAGCGGACTGACAGGGAGCACAGATACGCAGTATTTT
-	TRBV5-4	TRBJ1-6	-	CASSSRNINNSPLHF	TGTGCCAGCAGCTCACGAAACATAAATAATTCACCCCTCCACTTT
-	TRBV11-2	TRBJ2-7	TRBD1	CASSLTGVVDEQYF	TGTGCCAGCAGCTTAACAGGGGTAGTAGATGAGCAGTACTTC
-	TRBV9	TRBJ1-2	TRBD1	CASEQGARGYGYTF	TGTGCCAGCGAACAGGGGGCTCGTGGCTATGGCTACACCTTC
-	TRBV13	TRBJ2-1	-	CASSLYHEQFF	TGTGCCAGCAGCCTATATCATGAGCAGTTCTTC
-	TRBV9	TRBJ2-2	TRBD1	CASNSGTGVLTGELFF	TGTGCCAGCAACTCCGGGACAGGGGTTCTCACCGGGGAGCTGTTTTTT
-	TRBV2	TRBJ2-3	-	CASSAWTARSDTQYF	TGTGCCAGCAGTGCTTGGACTGCGCGTTCAGATACGCAGTATTTT
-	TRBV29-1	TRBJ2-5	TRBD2	CSVDGLAGKETQYF	TGCAGCGTTGATGGGCTAGCGGGTAAAGAGACCCAGTACTTC
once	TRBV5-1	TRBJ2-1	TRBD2	CASGSSGDTSYNEQFF	TGCGCCAGCGGATCTAGCGGGGATACCTCCTACAATGAGCAGTTCTTC
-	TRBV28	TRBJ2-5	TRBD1	CASSLRSGGLETQYF	TGTGCCAGCAGTTTAAGGTCAGGGGGCCTGGAGACCCAGTACTTC
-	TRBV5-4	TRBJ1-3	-	CASSLQGTGNTIYF	TGTGCCAGCAGCTTACAGGGAACTGGAAACACCATATATTTT
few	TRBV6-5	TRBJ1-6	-	CASSYSTSGNHSPLHF	TGTGCCAGCAGTTACTCGACGTCAGGGAACCATTCACCCCTCCACTTT
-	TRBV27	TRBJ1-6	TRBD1	CASSLHVRGQGSPLHF	TGTGCCAGCAGTTTACACGTCAGGGGGCAGGGTTCACCCCTCCACTTT
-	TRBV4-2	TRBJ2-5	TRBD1	CASSQNRGQTQYF	TGTGCCAGCAGCCAAAACAGGGGACAGACCCAGTACTTC
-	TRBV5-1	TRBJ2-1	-	CASSLGHLDEQFF	TGCGCCAGCAGCTTGGGACACCTCGATGAGCAGTTCTTC
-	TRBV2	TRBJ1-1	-	CASSGRGVAEAFF	TGTGCCAGCAGCGGGCGGGGGGTCGCTGAAGCTTTCTTT
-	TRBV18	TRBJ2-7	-	CASSPLRDTHSYEQYF	TGTGCCAGCTCACCCCTTCGGGACACCCACTCCTACGAGCAGTACTTC
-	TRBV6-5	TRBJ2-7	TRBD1	CASSPNRGHEQYF	TGTGCCAGCAGTCCTAACAGGGGGCACGAGCAGTACTTC
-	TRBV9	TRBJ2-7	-	CASSVSGTSYEQYF	TGTGCCAGCAGCGTAAGCGGCACGTCCTACGAGCAGTACTTC
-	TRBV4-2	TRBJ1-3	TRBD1	CASSQEEGASGNTIYF	TGTGCCAGCAGCCAAGAAGAGGGGGCCTCTGGAAACACCATATATTTT
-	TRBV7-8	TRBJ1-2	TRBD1	CASSLGQGRSGYTF	TGTGCCAGCAGCTTAGGACAGGGGAGGTCTGGCTACACCTTC
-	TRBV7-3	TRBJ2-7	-	CASSLTPGPSYEQYF	TGTGCCAGCAGCTTAACACCAGGGCCATCCTACGAGCAGTACTTC
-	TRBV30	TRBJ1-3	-	CAWNAGVAGNTIYF	TGTGCCTGGAATGCCGGGGTGGCTGGAAACACCATATATTTT
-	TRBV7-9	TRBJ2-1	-	CASSDGVWQFF	TGTGCCAGCAGCGACGGAGTCTGGCAGTTCTTC
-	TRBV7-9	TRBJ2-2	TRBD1	CASSHRQGRTGELFF	TGTGCCAGCAGCCACCGACAGGGGAGGACCGGGGAGCTGTTTTTT
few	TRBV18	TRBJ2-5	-	CASSPLEETQYF	TGTGCCAGCTCACCCCTCGAAGAGACCCAGTACTTC
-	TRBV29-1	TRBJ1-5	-	CSTGGGNQPQHF	TGCAGCACCGGAGGGGGCAATCAGCCCCAGCATTTT
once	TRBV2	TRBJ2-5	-	CAISERLETQYF	TGTGCCATCTCCGAGCGGTTAGAGACCCAGTACTTC
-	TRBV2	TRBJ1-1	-	CASSPGGGTEAFF	TGTGCCAGCAGCCCGGGGGGGGGTACTGAAGCTTTCTTT
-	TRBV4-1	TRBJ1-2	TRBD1	CASSHPGGMDGYTF	TGCGCCAGCAGCCACCCAGGGGGAATGGATGGCTACACCTTC
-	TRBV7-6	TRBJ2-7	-	CASSPHREQDEQYF	TGTGCCAGCAGCCCTCACAGGGAACAGGACGAGCAGTACTTC
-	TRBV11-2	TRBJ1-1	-	CASSRVSFEAFF	TGTGCCAGCAGCCGCGTCTCATTTGAAGCTTTCTTT
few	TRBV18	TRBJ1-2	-	CASSRDSYGYTF	TGTGCCAGCTCACGCGACAGTTATGGCTACACCTTC
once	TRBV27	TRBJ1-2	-	CASSYAGINYGYTF	TGTGCCAGCAGTTACGCAGGGATCAACTATGGCTACACCTTC